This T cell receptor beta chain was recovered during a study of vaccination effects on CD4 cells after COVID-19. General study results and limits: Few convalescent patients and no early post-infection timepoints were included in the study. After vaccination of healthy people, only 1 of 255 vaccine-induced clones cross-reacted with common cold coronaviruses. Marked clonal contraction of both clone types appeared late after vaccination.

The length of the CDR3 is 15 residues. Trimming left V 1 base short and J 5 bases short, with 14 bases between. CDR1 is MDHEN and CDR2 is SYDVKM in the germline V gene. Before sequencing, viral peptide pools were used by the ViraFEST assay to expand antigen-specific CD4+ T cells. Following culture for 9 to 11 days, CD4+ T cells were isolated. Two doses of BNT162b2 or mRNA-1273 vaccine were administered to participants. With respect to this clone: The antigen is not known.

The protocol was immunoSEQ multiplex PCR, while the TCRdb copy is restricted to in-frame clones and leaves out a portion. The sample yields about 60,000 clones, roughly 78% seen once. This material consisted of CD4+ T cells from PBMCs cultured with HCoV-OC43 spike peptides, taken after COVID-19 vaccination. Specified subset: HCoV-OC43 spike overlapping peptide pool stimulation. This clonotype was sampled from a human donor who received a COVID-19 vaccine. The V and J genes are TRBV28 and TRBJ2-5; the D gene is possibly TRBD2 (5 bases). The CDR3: CASSLFVRGLETQYF. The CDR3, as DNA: TGTGCCAGCAGTTTATTCGTTCGAGGACTTGAGACCCAGTACTTC.